The 20 T cell receptor beta chains reported below all come from one sample, sequenced in a study of T-cell memory formation after mild COVID-19. TCRdb re-called the 5' RACE reads through MiXCR, storing one row per CDR3 protein. This table has around 450,000 distinct CDR3 sequences, approximately 24% appearing once. The specimen was PBMCs or a T cell subset sorted from them (not recorded which). These receptors were obtained from an adult woman who had mild COVID-19 (a few samples of this study predate the infection). Cell type and time point are not known.

The chain recombines TRBV25-1 with TRBJ1-1; D gene ambiguous. The CDR3 sequence is 13 residues long. The germline V and J ends were trimmed by 6 bases and 1 base, with 9 bases remaining between them. Germline V gives CDR1 MGHDK, CDR2 SYGVNS. The CDR3 is CASRIRSNTEAFF. The CDR3 region has the DNA TGTGCCAGCAGGATCAGGTCGAACACTGAAGCTTTCTTT. Filled out from reference TRBV25-1 and TRBJ1-1, the complete variable domain reads EADIYQTPRYLVIGTGKKITLECSQTMGHDKMYWYQQDPGMELHLIHYSYGVNSTEKGDLSSESTVSRIRTEHFPLTLESARPSHTSQYLCASRIRSNTEAFFGQGTRLTVV.

The rearrangement joins TRBV7-3 to TRBJ2-2; TRBD1 matches 7 bases. Germline V gene sequence: CDR1 SGHTA, CDR2 FQGTGA. V was pared by 5 bases and J by 3 bases, with 6 bases of the junction left unmatched. The CDR3 is 15 amino acids. CDR3 residues: CASSLGTADTGELFF. The CDR3 DNA follows: TGTGCCAGCAGCCTAGGGACAGCCGACACCGGGGAGCTGTTTTTT.

In this sample, this clonotype turned up a few times. The rearrangement links TRBV7-8 to TRBJ1-5, with D possibly matching TRBD1 (5 bases). The germline gives CDR1 SGHVS, CDR2 FQNEAQ. This CDR3 is built from 15 residues. V lost 5 bases and J 4 bases, leaving 15 bases between the germline ends. In DNA form, the CDR3 reads TGTGCCAGCAGCCAATCCACAGGTCAGAATCAGCCCCAGCATTTT. Translating gives CASSQSTGQNQPQHF.

This clonotype was observed a handful of times. The V and J genes are TRBV29-1 and TRBJ1-1; D is possibly TRBD1 (5 bases). The V gene lost 1 base and the J gene lost 3 bases, with 12 bases spanning the gap. CDR1 SQVTM and CDR2 ANQGSEA come from the germline V gene. The CDR3 contains 14 residues. The CDR3 nucleotides are TGCAGCGTTGAAGGGGGCCTAGGGGACACTGAAGCTTTCTTT. It specifies CSVEGGLGDTEAFF.

This clonotype was detected only a few times. The chain joins TRBV7-2 to TRBJ1-4; D remains ambiguous. From germline, CDR1 is SGHTA and CDR2 FQGNSA. The CDR3 consists of 15 residues. V lost 5 bases and J lost 5, with 15 bases in between. The chain's CDR3 is CASSPRTDINEKLFF. Here the CDR3 DNA reads TGTGCCAGCAGCCCACGGACCGACATAAATGAAAAACTGTTTTTT.

The chain couples TRBV7-9 to TRBJ1-2; the D is unclear. Germline CDR1 reads SEHNR; CDR2 reads FQNEAQ (reference sequence). The CDR3 is 14 residues long. V was trimmed by 1 base and J by 4 bases, leaving 10 bases between them. In DNA form, the CDR3 reads TGTGCCAGCAGCTTAGGTACCAGTACCTATGGCTACACCTTC. The encoded protein is CASSLGTSTYGYTF.

This clonotype was seen a handful of times. This rearrangement joins TRBV6-4 to TRBJ2-2, with 7 bases matching TRBD2. V gave up 3 bases and J gave up 0 bases; unmatched junction bases: 1. Germline CDR1 reads MRHNA; CDR2 reads SNTAGT. The CDR3 is made up of 15 amino acids. CDR3 amino acids: CASSETSTNTGELFF. The CDR3 coding sequence is TGTGCCAGCAGTGAGACTAGCACGAACACCGGGGAGCTGTTTTTT.

This clonotype was observed a handful of times. The chain carries TRBV6-5 and TRBJ2-2, with a tentative D call TRBD2 (5 bases). This CDR3 region has 13 residues. CDR1 is MNHEY, CDR2 SVGAGI, per germline. The ends were cut back, 8 bases at V and 7 bases at J, with 14 bases in the middle. CDR3 nucleotide sequence: TGTGCCAGCCAAATCGACGGAGGCGGGGAGCTGTTTTTT. Translated: CASQIDGGGELFF.

This clonotype was found a few times. V and J are TRBV6-1 and TRBJ1-1, with TRBD1 matching 7 bases. V shed 2 bases, J shed 12 bases, and the junction held 12 bases outside the gene matches. The CDR3 has 14 amino acids. Germline CDR1 is MNHNS and CDR2 is SASEGT. CDR3 sequence (DNA): TGTGCCAGCAGTGAAAATTCGGGAACAGGGGTGACTTTCTTT. Its protein is CASSENSGTGVTFF.

This clonotype was found a few times. The genes are TRBV14 and TRBJ2-7; perhaps TRBD2 as D (6 bases). The CDR3 is made up of 16 amino acids. V gave up 0 bases and J gave up 2 bases, with 14 bases separating them. The V gene's germline CDR1 is SGHDN and CDR2 FVKESK. The CDR3 DNA follows: TGTGCCAGCAGCCAAGACTGGTCGGGGGTTGCCTACGAGCAGTACTTC. It codes for CASSQDWSGVAYEQYF.

This clonotype was observed a handful of times. The chain is built from TRBV19 and TRBJ2-1; D might be TRBD1 (6 bases). The CDR3 spans 14 residues. Deletions cut 2 bases from V and 6 bases from J, with 11 bases between. Germline V CDR1 and CDR2: LNHDA, SQIVND (reference sequence). The CDR3 bases are TGTGCCAGTAGTATAATGGGACACCCCAATGAGCAGTTCTTC. Amino acid sequence: CASSIMGHPNEQFF.

The chain uses TRBV12-3 or TRBV12-4 and TRBJ1-5, with D possibly being TRBD1 (6 bases). This CDR3 is 15 amino acids long. Trimming took off 5 bases at V and 6 bases at J, with 17 bases between the two ends. The CDR3: CASSLKDSPSQPQHF. The DNA of the CDR3 is TGTGCCAGCAGTCTGAAGGACAGCCCGAGTCAGCCCCAGCATTTT.

In its sample, this clonotype was seen a few times. The chain recombines TRBV6-2 or TRBV6-3 with TRBJ1-5; D is possibly TRBD1 (6 bases). V dropped 5 bases and J dropped 6 bases, with 14 bases sitting between them. CDR1 is MNHEY and CDR2 is SVGEGT in the germline V gene. CDR3 length: 14 amino acids. CDR3 bases: TGTGCCAGCAGTCTCACAGGGCGCGGTCAGCCCCAGCATTTT. This gives the protein CASSLTGRGQPQHF.

This clonotype was found a few times. V gene TRBV15 combines with J gene TRBJ2-3; the D is unclear. The CDR3 spans 15 residues. V lost 0 bases and J 8 bases, leaving 15 bases between the germline ends. Germline V gene lookup returns CDR1 LNHNV and CDR2 YYDKDF (reference sequence). The CDR3 region has the DNA TGTGCCACCAGCAGAGATCTCCAGCTCTTTGGTACGCAGTATTTT. Amino acids: CATSRDLQLFGTQYF.

This clonotype showed up just a few times. The V gene is TRBV7-9, the J gene TRBJ2-7, with D possibly being TRBD2 (5 bases). The CDR3 covers 15 residues. Trimming removed 5 bases from V and 2 bases from J, with 16 bases in between. Germline CDR1 SEHNR, CDR2 FQNEAQ (reference sequence). Here the CDR3 reads CASSPPPRRAYEQYF. The CDR3 bases are TGTGCCAGCAGCCCCCCTCCCAGGCGGGCCTACGAGCAGTACTTC.

The genes are TRBV15 and TRBJ2-1, with D perhaps matching TRBD1 (7 bases). Trimming pared 6 bases from V and 8 bases from J, leaving 14 bases between. The length of the CDR3 is 13 residues. Germline V gene data show CDR1 as LNHNV and CDR2 as YYDKDF (reference sequence). The CDR3 DNA is TGTGCCACCAGTGCGGGACAGTTGGATGAGCAGTTCTTC. Amino acids: CATSAGQLDEQFF.

This rearrangement joins TRBV12-3 or TRBV12-4 to TRBJ2-7, with TRBD2 identical over 9 bases. The CDR3 spans 15 residues. The V gene end was trimmed by 6 bases and the J gene end by 6 bases; junction bases not matched to a gene: 12. CDR3 amino acids: CASSLSGRGFGEQYF. DNA for the CDR3: TGTGCCAGCAGCCTTAGCGGGAGAGGGTTCGGCGAGCAGTACTTC.

This clonotype was seen a handful of times. The chain is built from TRBV5-1 and TRBJ2-7; D is unresolved. This CDR3 contains 14 residues. V was clipped by 0 bases and J by 2 bases, with 9 bases between them. CDR1 and CDR2 (germline): SGHRS, YFSETQ. CDR3 sequence (DNA): TGCGCCAGCAGCTTGGTACAGCACCCCTACGAGCAGTACTTC. Translated, it gives CASSLVQHPYEQYF.

The rearrangement links TRBV4-2 to TRBJ1-4; D perhaps matches TRBD1 (5 bases). This CDR3 has 14 amino acids. The V end was cut by 0 bases, the J end by 7 bases, with 9 bases between. In germline, CDR1 is LGHNA, CDR2 YNFKEQ. This CDR3 is CASSQEGTGEKLFF. CDR3 nucleotides: TGTGCCAGCAGCCAAGAGGGGACCGGTGAAAAACTGTTTTTT.

This clonotype was counted between two and nine times. The gene calls are TRBV4-3 and TRBJ2-3; tentatively, D is TRBD2 (6 bases). Germline V gives CDR1 LGHNA, CDR2 YSLEER. The length of the CDR3 is 16 residues. Deletions cut 0 bases from V and 4 bases from J, with 14 bases between. Written as DNA, the CDR3 is TGCGCCAGCAGCCAAGACGGGCGGGAAGGAGCAGATACGCAGTATTTT. Its protein is CASSQDGREGADTQYF.